The T cell receptor (beta chain) under discussion was sequenced for a study of blood T cells in healthy people across ages. This clonotype was seen a handful of times. The germline CDR1 and CDR2 sequences are MNHEY and SVGEGT. The CDR3 loop spans 15 amino acids. The V and J ends lost 3 bases and 8 bases respectively, with 16 bases between them. A second PCR, run for roughly 7 to 12 cycles, used a sample-barcoded 5' primer plus a J-beta primer mix. TCRdb reprocessed the 5' RACE reads with MiXCR, giving one entry per CDR3 protein. This sample has around 850,000 distinct CDR3 sequences; roughly 35% occur once, and the top ten carry 10% to 15%.

The J gene is TRBJ1-4, the V gene TRBV6-2 or TRBV6-3; D not resolved. Sample: blood. The source is a man aged 18 to 29 in good health. The CDR3, as DNA: TGTGCCAGCAGTTATGGAGGGCAGTTACAAGAAAAACTGTTTTTT. Amino acids: CASSYGGQLQEKLFF.